This is a list of T cell receptor beta chains from one sample in a study of identical twins. TCRdb re-called the 5' RACE reads with MiXCR, one entry per CDR3 protein. The profile shows about 220,000 distinct CDR3 sequences, about 6.7% of them singletons. These sequences were also reported in another study, on T cells expressing NK-cell markers.

The specimen was CD8+ T cells sorted from blood. Receptors originate from a woman aged 18-29 years in good health. Each CDR3 is given with its conserved first and last residue. A D gene is named only where the DNA matches it firmly. The size field is filled for only some rows; it gives once, few, many or a size class.

clone size: many; D gene: NA; CDR3 length: 13; V gene: TRBV6-5; J gene: TRBJ2-7; CDR3 protein: CASSYSTAYEQYF; CDR3 DNA: TGTGCCAGCAGTTACTCTACAGCCTACGAGCAGTACTTC
clone size: NA; D gene: NA; CDR3 length: 14; V gene: TRBV30; J gene: TRBJ2-7; CDR3 protein: CAWSVPRRSYEQYF; CDR3 DNA: TGTGCCTGGAGTGTACCTCGCAGGTCCTACGAGCAGTACTTC
clone size: NA; D gene: NA; CDR3 length: 14; V gene: TRBV27; J gene: TRBJ1-6; CDR3 protein: CASSFRRSHSPLHF; CDR3 DNA: TGTGCCAGCAGTTTTCGCCGGTCTCATTCACCCCTCCACTTT
clone size: many; D gene: TRBD1; CDR3 length: 15; V gene: TRBV7-9; J gene: TRBJ1-5; CDR3 protein: CASSPTGDGNQPQHF; CDR3 DNA: TGTGCCAGCAGCCCTACAGGGGATGGCAATCAGCCCCAGCATTTT
clone size: NA; D gene: TRBD2; CDR3 length: 15; V gene: TRBV11-2; J gene: TRBJ2-7; CDR3 protein: CATAALRTSAYEQYF; CDR3 DNA: TGTGCCACCGCAGCTCTTAGGACTAGCGCCTACGAGCAGTACTTC
clone size: few; D gene: TRBD1; CDR3 length: 15; V gene: TRBV18; J gene: TRBJ2-5; CDR3 protein: CASSPEDRAQETQYF; CDR3 DNA: TGTGCCAGCTCACCCGAGGACAGGGCTCAAGAGACCCAGTACTTC
clone size: few; D gene: TRBD2; CDR3 length: 12; V gene: TRBV20-1; J gene: TRBJ2-1; CDR3 protein: CSARLAGNEQFF; CDR3 DNA: TGCAGTGCTAGACTAGCGGGAAATGAGCAGTTCTTC
clone size: NA; D gene: TRBD1; CDR3 length: 14; V gene: TRBV27; J gene: TRBJ1-6; CDR3 protein: CASSLMDRGSPLHF; CDR3 DNA: TGTGCCAGCAGTCTAATGGACAGGGGATCACCCCTCCACTTT
clone size: many; D gene: NA; CDR3 length: 18; V gene: TRBV3-1; J gene: TRBJ2-4; CDR3 protein: CASSQDVGRERTEYIQYF; CDR3 DNA: TGTGCCAGCAGCCAAGATGTGGGTCGGGAGAGAACGGAGTACATTCAGTACTTC
clone size: NA; D gene: TRBD1; CDR3 length: 16; V gene: TRBV9; J gene: TRBJ2-6; CDR3 protein: CASSVDTGAGANVLTF; CDR3 DNA: TGTGCCAGCAGCGTCGACACAGGGGCTGGGGCCAACGTCCTGACTTTC
clone size: few; D gene: NA; CDR3 length: 13; V gene: TRBV9; J gene: TRBJ2-5; CDR3 protein: CASSPTAVETQYF; CDR3 DNA: TGTGCCAGCAGCCCAACGGCGGTAGAGACCCAGTACTTC
clone size: NA; D gene: NA; CDR3 length: 14; V gene: TRBV14; J gene: TRBJ1-1; CDR3 protein: CASSPILTSTEAFF; CDR3 DNA: TGTGCCAGCAGCCCCATCCTGACGTCCACTGAAGCTTTCTTT
clone size: NA; D gene: TRBD2; CDR3 length: 16; V gene: TRBV11-2; J gene: TRBJ2-5; CDR3 protein: CASSSRLAGVQETQYF; CDR3 DNA: TGTGCCAGCAGCTCCCGACTAGCGGGAGTCCAAGAGACCCAGTACTTC
clone size: many; D gene: NA; CDR3 length: 13; V gene: TRBV7-2; J gene: TRBJ1-5; CDR3 protein: CASSLGPNQPQHF; CDR3 DNA: TGTGCCAGCAGCTTAGGGCCCAATCAGCCCCAGCATTTT
clone size: many; D gene: TRBD1; CDR3 length: 19; V gene: TRBV11-1; J gene: TRBJ2-1; CDR3 protein: CAGETTGVKTISSYNEQFF; CDR3 DNA: TGTGCCGGCGAGACGACAGGGGTCAAAACAATCTCCTCCTACAATGAGCAGTTCTTC
clone size: many; D gene: NA; CDR3 length: 15; V gene: TRBV6-5; J gene: TRBJ1-1; CDR3 protein: CASSYSNGGGTEAFF; CDR3 DNA: TGTGCCAGCAGTTACTCGAACGGGGGCGGCACTGAAGCTTTCTTT
clone size: NA; D gene: NA; CDR3 length: 13; V gene: TRBV7-8; J gene: TRBJ2-7; CDR3 protein: CAIRPGWAYEQYF; CDR3 DNA: TGTGCCATCAGACCCGGGTGGGCCTACGAGCAGTACTTC
clone size: few; D gene: NA; CDR3 length: 12; V gene: TRBV30; J gene: TRBJ2-1; CDR3 protein: CAWSESGNEQFF; CDR3 DNA: TGTGCCTGGAGTGAGTCCGGGAATGAGCAGTTCTTC
clone size: NA; D gene: TRBD1; CDR3 length: 15; V gene: TRBV19; J gene: TRBJ2-1; CDR3 protein: CASGEWDRGPNEQFF; CDR3 DNA: TGTGCCAGTGGGGAGTGGGACAGGGGGCCCAATGAGCAGTTCTTC
clone size: NA; D gene: TRBD1; CDR3 length: 15; V gene: TRBV2; J gene: TRBJ2-5; CDR3 protein: CASINNRGARETQYF; CDR3 DNA: TGTGCCAGCATCAACAACAGGGGGGCCCGAGAGACCCAGTACTTC
clone size: NA; D gene: NA; CDR3 length: 13; V gene: TRBV19; J gene: TRBJ2-1; CDR3 protein: CASSIQGYNEQFF; CDR3 DNA: TGTGCCAGTAGTATTCAGGGTTACAATGAGCAGTTCTTC
clone size: NA; D gene: TRBD2; CDR3 length: 14; V gene: TRBV12-3/TRBV12-4; J gene: TRBJ2-1; CDR3 protein: CASRTSGGLNEQFF; CDR3 DNA: TGTGCCAGCAGAACTAGCGGGGGGTTAAATGAGCAGTTCTTC
clone size: NA; D gene: NA; CDR3 length: 14; V gene: TRBV5-1; J gene: TRBJ1-2; CDR3 protein: CASSWSGAAYGHTF; CDR3 DNA: TGCGCCAGCAGCTGGTCCGGGGCCGCCTATGGCCACACCTTC
clone size: many; D gene: NA; CDR3 length: 17; V gene: TRBV4-3; J gene: TRBJ2-1; CDR3 protein: CASSQVFGMGVYNEQFF; CDR3 DNA: TGCGCCAGCAGCCAAGTGTTCGGGATGGGGGTCTACAATGAGCAGTTCTTC
clone size: NA; D gene: NA; CDR3 length: 16; V gene: TRBV4-1; J gene: TRBJ2-1; CDR3 protein: CASSQDFSLLAAEQFF; CDR3 DNA: TGCGCCAGCAGCCAAGATTTCTCGTTGCTAGCAGCTGAGCAGTTCTTC
clone size: many; D gene: TRBD1; CDR3 length: 12; V gene: TRBV6-6; J gene: TRBJ2-7; CDR3 protein: CAAGQGPYEQYF; CDR3 DNA: TGTGCCGCAGGACAGGGCCCCTACGAGCAGTACTTC
clone size: few; D gene: NA; CDR3 length: 14; V gene: TRBV5-1; J gene: TRBJ2-7; CDR3 protein: CASSPTRDLPTEYF; CDR3 DNA: TGCGCCAGCAGCCCGACCCGGGACCTACCAACGGAGTACTTC
clone size: NA; D gene: NA; CDR3 length: 13; V gene: TRBV28; J gene: TRBJ2-3; CDR3 protein: CASKARPVDTQYF; CDR3 DNA: TGTGCCAGCAAAGCCCGACCTGTGGATACGCAGTATTTT
clone size: few; D gene: TRBD1; CDR3 length: 14; V gene: TRBV5-1; J gene: TRBJ1-1; CDR3 protein: CASSSVLGQSEAFF; CDR3 DNA: TGCGCCAGCAGCTCCGTATTGGGACAGTCAGAAGCTTTCTTT
clone size: NA; D gene: TRBD1; CDR3 length: 14; V gene: TRBV27; J gene: TRBJ2-7; CDR3 protein: CASRQTGGFYEQYF; CDR3 DNA: TGTGCCAGCAGGCAGACAGGGGGATTCTACGAGCAGTACTTC
clone size: many; D gene: NA; CDR3 length: 13; V gene: TRBV12-3/TRBV12-4; J gene: TRBJ2-5; CDR3 protein: CASSFGPLETQYF; CDR3 DNA: TGTGCCAGCAGTTTTGGCCCGCTTGAGACCCAGTACTTC
clone size: few; D gene: NA; CDR3 length: 14; V gene: TRBV6-1; J gene: TRBJ2-5; CDR3 protein: CASTKTTFGETQYF; CDR3 DNA: TGTGCCAGTACCAAAACGACGTTCGGAGAGACCCAGTACTTC
clone size: many; D gene: NA; CDR3 length: 11; V gene: TRBV12-3/TRBV12-4; J gene: TRBJ1-5; CDR3 protein: CASSLGQPQHF; CDR3 DNA: TGTGCCAGCAGCCTTGGGCAGCCCCAGCATTTT
clone size: many; D gene: NA; CDR3 length: 12; V gene: TRBV7-9; J gene: TRBJ2-1; CDR3 protein: CASSWPGNEQFF; CDR3 DNA: TGTGCCAGCAGCTGGCCGGGCAATGAGCAGTTCTTC
clone size: few; D gene: NA; CDR3 length: 14; V gene: TRBV7-9; J gene: TRBJ2-1; CDR3 protein: CARGGQGPVHEQFF; CDR3 DNA: TGTGCCAGGGGGGGGCAGGGCCCCGTTCATGAGCAGTTCTTC
clone size: NA; D gene: TRBD1; CDR3 length: 14; V gene: TRBV29-1; J gene: TRBJ2-3; CDR3 protein: CSVTGGISADTQYF; CDR3 DNA: TGCAGCGTGACAGGGGGTATTAGCGCAGATACGCAGTATTTT
clone size: many; D gene: TRBD1; CDR3 length: 15; V gene: TRBV5-6; J gene: TRBJ1-1; CDR3 protein: CASSFGQGWNTEAFF; CDR3 DNA: TGTGCCAGCAGCTTCGGACAGGGGTGGAACACTGAAGCTTTCTTT
clone size: many; D gene: NA; CDR3 length: 14; V gene: TRBV27; J gene: TRBJ2-1; CDR3 protein: CASSLSGIDNEQFF; CDR3 DNA: TGTGCCAGCAGCCTATCGGGGATTGACAATGAGCAGTTCTTC
clone size: NA; D gene: NA; CDR3 length: 14; V gene: TRBV12-3/TRBV12-4; J gene: TRBJ2-3; CDR3 protein: CASNHRVGTDTQYF; CDR3 DNA: TGTGCCAGCAACCACAGGGTCGGGACAGATACGCAGTATTTT
clone size: few; D gene: TRBD1; CDR3 length: 15; V gene: TRBV7-9; J gene: TRBJ2-3; CDR3 protein: CASSSRTGGSDTQYF; CDR3 DNA: TGTGCCAGCAGCTCGCGGACAGGGGGGAGCGATACGCAGTATTTT
clone size: NA; D gene: NA; CDR3 length: 12; V gene: TRBV5-6; J gene: TRBJ2-1; CDR3 protein: CASSGGAGEQFF; CDR3 DNA: TGTGCCAGCAGTGGGGGGGCCGGTGAGCAGTTCTTC
clone size: many; D gene: NA; CDR3 length: 11; V gene: TRBV3-1; J gene: TRBJ2-7; CDR3 protein: CASSQRSEQYF; CDR3 DNA: TGTGCCAGCAGCCAACGCTCCGAGCAGTACTTC
clone size: NA; D gene: NA; CDR3 length: 16; V gene: TRBV27; J gene: TRBJ2-1; CDR3 protein: CASTLDGISSYNEQFF; CDR3 DNA: TGTGCCAGCACCTTAGACGGGATCAGCTCCTACAATGAGCAGTTCTTC
clone size: many; D gene: NA; CDR3 length: 15; V gene: TRBV3-1; J gene: TRBJ2-5; CDR3 protein: CASSQEPLSGETQYF; CDR3 DNA: TGTGCCAGCAGCCAAGAACCCCTAAGCGGAGAGACCCAGTACTTC
clone size: many; D gene: TRBD2; CDR3 length: 12; V gene: TRBV20-1; J gene: TRBJ2-1; CDR3 protein: CSASLGSGREFF; CDR3 DNA: TGCAGTGCTAGTCTCGGGAGCGGGAGAGAGTTCTTC
clone size: NA; D gene: NA; CDR3 length: 16; V gene: TRBV7-9; J gene: TRBJ1-5; CDR3 protein: CASSLSGKLGNQPQHF; CDR3 DNA: TGTGCCAGCAGCTTATCAGGGAAACTGGGCAATCAGCCCCAGCATTTT
clone size: NA; D gene: NA; CDR3 length: 13; V gene: TRBV19; J gene: TRBJ1-2; CDR3 protein: CASSMAFSNGYTF; CDR3 DNA: TGTGCCAGTAGTATGGCATTTTCGAATGGCTACACCTTC